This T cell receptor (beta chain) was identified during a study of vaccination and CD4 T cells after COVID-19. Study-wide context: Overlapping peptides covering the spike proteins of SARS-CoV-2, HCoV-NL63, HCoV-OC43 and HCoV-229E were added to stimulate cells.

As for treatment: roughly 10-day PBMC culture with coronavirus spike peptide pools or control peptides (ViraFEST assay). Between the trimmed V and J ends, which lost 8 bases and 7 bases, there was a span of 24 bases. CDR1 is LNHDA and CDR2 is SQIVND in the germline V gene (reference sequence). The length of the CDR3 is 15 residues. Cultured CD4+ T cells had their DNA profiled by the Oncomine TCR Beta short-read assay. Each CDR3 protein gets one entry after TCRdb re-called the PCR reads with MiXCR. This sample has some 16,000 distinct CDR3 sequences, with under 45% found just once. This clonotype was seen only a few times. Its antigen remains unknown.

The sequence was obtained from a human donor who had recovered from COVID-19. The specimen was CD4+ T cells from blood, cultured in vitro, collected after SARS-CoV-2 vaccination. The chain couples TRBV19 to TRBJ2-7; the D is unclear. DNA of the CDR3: TGTGCCAGTGACACGGACGGCCTCTTAAAATGGGAGCAGTACTTC. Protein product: CASDTDGLLKWEQYF.